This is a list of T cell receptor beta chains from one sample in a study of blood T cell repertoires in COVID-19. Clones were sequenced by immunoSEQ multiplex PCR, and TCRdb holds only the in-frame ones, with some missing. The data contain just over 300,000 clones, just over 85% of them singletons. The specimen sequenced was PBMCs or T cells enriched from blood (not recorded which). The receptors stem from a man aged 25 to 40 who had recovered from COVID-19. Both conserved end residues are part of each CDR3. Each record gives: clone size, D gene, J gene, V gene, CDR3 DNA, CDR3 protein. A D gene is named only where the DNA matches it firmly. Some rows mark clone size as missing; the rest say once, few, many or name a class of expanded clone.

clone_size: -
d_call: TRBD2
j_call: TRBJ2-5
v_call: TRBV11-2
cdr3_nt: TGTGCCAGCAGCCCGGGGGGGAGCCAAGAGACCCAGTACTTC
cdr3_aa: CASSPGGSQETQYF

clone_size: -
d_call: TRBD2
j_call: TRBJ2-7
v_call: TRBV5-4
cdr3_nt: TGTGCCAGCAGCCTGAGGGCTAGCGGGGGTTCCTACGAGCAGTACTTC
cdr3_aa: CASSLRASGGSYEQYF

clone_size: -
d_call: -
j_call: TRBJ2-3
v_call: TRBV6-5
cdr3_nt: TGTGCCAGCAGTCCCACGGCGGGGGCCGGCGATACGCAGTATTTT
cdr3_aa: CASSPTAGAGDTQYF

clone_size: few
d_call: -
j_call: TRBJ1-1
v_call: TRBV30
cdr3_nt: TGTGCCTGCGACCAGGGGTTCACTGAAGCTTTCTTT
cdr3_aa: CACDQGFTEAFF

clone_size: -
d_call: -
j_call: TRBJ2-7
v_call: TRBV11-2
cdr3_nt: TGTGCCAGCAGCTGGGGTCCGGGACTCATCTACGAGCAGTACTTC
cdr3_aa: CASSWGPGLIYEQYF

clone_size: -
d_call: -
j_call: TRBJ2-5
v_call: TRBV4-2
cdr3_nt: TGTGCCAGCAGCCAATTGGGCCTAGCGCCTCAAGAGACCCAGTACTTC
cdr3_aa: CASSQLGLAPQETQYF

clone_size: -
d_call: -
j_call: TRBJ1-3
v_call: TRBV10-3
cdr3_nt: TGTGCCATCAGTGAATGGGGAGCTGGAAACACCATATATTTT
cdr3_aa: CAISEWGAGNTIYF

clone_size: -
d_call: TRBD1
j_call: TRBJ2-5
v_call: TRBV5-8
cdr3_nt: TGTGCCAGCAGCTTACCAGACAGGGACCAAGAGACCCAGTACTTC
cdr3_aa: CASSLPDRDQETQYF

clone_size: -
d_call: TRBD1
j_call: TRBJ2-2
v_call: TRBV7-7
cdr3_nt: TGTGCTAGCAGCCGAGGGACAGGGGGTCACGGGGAGCTGTTTTTT
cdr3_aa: CASSRGTGGHGELFF

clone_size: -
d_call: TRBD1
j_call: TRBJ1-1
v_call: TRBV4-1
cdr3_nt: TGCGCCAGCAGCCAATCCACACAGGGGTGGAACACTGAAGCTTTCTTT
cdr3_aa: CASSQSTQGWNTEAFF

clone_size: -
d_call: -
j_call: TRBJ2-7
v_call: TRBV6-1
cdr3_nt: TGTGCCAGCAGTGAAGGGGGCCTACAGGTCTTAACGGCCTACGAGCAGTACTTC
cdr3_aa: CASSEGGLQVLTAYEQYF

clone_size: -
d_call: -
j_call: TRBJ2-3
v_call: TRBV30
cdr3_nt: TGTGCCTGGAGTGGGAGAGGGAGGACAGATACGCAGTATTTT
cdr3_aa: CAWSGRGRTDTQYF

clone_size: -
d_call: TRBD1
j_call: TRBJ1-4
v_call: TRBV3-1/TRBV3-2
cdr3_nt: TGTGCCAGCAGCCCCTATGGGACAGCTAGAAATGAAAAACTGTTTTTT
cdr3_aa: CASSPYGTARNEKLFF

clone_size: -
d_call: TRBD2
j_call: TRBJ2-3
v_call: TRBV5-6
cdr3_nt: TGTGCCAGCAGCCCTGGACTAGCGGGGAGCACAGATACGCAGTATTTT
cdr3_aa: CASSPGLAGSTDTQYF

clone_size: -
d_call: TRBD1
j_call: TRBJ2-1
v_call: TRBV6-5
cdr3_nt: TGTGCCAGCACCCTGACAGGGTACCCCTACAATGAGCAGTTCTTC
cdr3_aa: CASTLTGYPYNEQFF

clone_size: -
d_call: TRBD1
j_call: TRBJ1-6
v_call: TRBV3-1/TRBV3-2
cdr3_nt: TGTGCCAGCAGCCAAAACGGACAGGCCCCCAATTCACCCCTCCACTTT
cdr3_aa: CASSQNGQAPNSPLHF

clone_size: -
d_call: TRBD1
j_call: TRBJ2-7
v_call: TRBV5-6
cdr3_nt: TGTGCCAGCAGCCCACTCATCCAGGGGGTCTACGAGCAGTACTTC
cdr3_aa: CASSPLIQGVYEQYF

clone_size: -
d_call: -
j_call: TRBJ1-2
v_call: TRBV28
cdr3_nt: TGTGCCAGCAGTTTAGACAGCTTAAACTATGGCTACACCTTC
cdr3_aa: CASSLDSLNYGYTF

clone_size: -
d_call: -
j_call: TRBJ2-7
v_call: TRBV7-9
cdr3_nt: TGTGCCAGCAGCTTAGTTTTATACGAGCAGTACTTC
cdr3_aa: CASSLVLYEQYF

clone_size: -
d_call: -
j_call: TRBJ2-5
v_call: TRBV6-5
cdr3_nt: TGTGCCAGCAGCAATCGGGAGACCCAGTACTTC
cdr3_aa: CASSNRETQYF

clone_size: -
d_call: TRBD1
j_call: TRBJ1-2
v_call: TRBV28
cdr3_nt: TGTGCCAGCAGTTTATCCGGGACAGGGCTCACCCGCAACTATGGCTACACCTTC
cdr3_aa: CASSLSGTGLTRNYGYTF

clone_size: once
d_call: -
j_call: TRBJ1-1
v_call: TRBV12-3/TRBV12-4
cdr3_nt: TGTGCCAGCAGTTTCGGCAGGGGCGCTGAAGCTTTCTTT
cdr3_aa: CASSFGRGAEAFF

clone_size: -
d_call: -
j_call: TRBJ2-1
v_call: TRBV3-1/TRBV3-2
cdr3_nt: TGTGCCAGCAGCCGTACCTACAATGAGCAGTTCTTC
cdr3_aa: CASSRTYNEQFF

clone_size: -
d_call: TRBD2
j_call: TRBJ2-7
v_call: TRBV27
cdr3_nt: TGTGCCAGCAGCGCTAGTAGCGGGACTTACGAGCAGTACTTC
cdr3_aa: CASSASSGTYEQYF

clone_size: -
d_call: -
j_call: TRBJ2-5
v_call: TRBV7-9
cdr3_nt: TGTGCCAGCAGCGACCGACTAGGTGTGGAGACCCAGTACTTC
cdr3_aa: CASSDRLGVETQYF

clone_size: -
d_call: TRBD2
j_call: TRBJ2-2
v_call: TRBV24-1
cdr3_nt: TGTGCCACCAGTAGGCGGGGGGAGAACACCGGGGAGCTGTTTTTT
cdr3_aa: CATSRRGENTGELFF

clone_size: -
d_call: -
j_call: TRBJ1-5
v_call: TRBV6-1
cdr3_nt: TGTGCCAGCAGTGAATATCGGACAGACAATCAGCCCCAGCATTTT
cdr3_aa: CASSEYRTDNQPQHF

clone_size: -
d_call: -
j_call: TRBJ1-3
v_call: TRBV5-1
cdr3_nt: TGCGCCAGCAGCTCGATTGGAGGTTCGGGAAACACCATATATTTT
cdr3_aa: CASSSIGGSGNTIYF

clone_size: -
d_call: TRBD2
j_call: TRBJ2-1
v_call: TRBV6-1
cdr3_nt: TGTGCCAGCAGTGAAGCTAGCGGGACTACCTACAATGAGCAGTTCTTC
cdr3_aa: CASSEASGTTYNEQFF

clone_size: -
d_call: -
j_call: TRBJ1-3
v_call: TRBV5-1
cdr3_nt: TGCGCCAGCAGCGATGGACACAACTCTGGAAACACCATATATTTT
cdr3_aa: CASSDGHNSGNTIYF

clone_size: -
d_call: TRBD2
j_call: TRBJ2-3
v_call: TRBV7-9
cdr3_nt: TGTGCCAGCGTAAATGGGGCGGGAGCTGGAACAGATACGCAGTATTTT
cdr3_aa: CASVNGAGAGTDTQYF

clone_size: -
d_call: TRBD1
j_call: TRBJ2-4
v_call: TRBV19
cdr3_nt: TGTGCCAGTAGTATAGCAGGGGGTCTAGCCAAAAACATTCAGTACTTC
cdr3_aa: CASSIAGGLAKNIQYF

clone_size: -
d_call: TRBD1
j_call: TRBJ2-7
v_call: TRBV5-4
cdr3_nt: TGTGCCAGCAGCTTGGGACAGGGGGCCTCCGAGCAGTACTTC
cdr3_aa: CASSLGQGASEQYF

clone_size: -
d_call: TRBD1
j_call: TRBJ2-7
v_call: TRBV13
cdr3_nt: TGTGCCAGCAGCTCGCCGGGACAGGGCAACTACGAGCAGTACTTC
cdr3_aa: CASSSPGQGNYEQYF

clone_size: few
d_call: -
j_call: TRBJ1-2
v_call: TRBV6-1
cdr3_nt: TGTGCCAGCAGGGAAGGGAAAGGGGCTAACTATGGCTACACCTTC
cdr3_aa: CASREGKGANYGYTF

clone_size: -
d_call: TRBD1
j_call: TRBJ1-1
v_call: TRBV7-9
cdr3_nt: TGTGCCAGCAGCTTAGTCGGGACAGGGAGGGAGAACACTGAAGCTTTCTTT
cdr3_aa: CASSLVGTGRENTEAFF

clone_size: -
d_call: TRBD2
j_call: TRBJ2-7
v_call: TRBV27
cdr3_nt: TGTGCCAGCAGGACCGAGGGACTAGCGGGCACCTACGAGCAGTACTTC
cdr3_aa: CASRTEGLAGTYEQYF

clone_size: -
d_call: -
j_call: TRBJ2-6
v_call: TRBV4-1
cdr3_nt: TGCGCCAGCAGCCAACTAATACCGGGAAGCTCTGGGGCCAACGTCCTGACTTTC
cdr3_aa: CASSQLIPGSSGANVLTF

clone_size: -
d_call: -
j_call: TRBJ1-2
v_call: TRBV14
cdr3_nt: TGTGCCAGCAGCCTCACTGCTTCGCCCTATGGCTACACCTTC
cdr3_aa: CASSLTASPYGYTF

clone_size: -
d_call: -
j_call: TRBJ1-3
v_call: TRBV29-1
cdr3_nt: TGCAGCGTTGTTGTACATGGACAACGGGCCTCTGGAAACACCATATATTTT
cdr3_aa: CSVVVHGQRASGNTIYF

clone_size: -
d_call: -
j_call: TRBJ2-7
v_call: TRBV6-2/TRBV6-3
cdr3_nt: TGTGCCAGCAGTTACGACAGAGGGGGTATCCACGAGCAGTACTTC
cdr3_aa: CASSYDRGGIHEQYF

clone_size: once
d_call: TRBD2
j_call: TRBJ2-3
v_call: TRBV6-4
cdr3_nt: TGTGCCAGCAGTGAGCCGGGGGGGTTCGACACGCAGTATTTT
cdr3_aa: CASSEPGGFDTQYF

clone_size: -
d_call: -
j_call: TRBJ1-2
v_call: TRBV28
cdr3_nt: TGTGCCAGCAGGGCGGACAGAACGCCGGGCTACACCTTC
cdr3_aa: CASRADRTPGYTF

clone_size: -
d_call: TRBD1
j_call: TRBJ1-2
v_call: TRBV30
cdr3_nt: TGTGCCTGGATGACCCCAGGGGGAGGTGGCTACACCTTC
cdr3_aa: CAWMTPGGGGYTF